The rows below give T cell receptor beta chains drawn from one sample of a study of spatial heterogeneity in lung cancer. A single record per CDR3 protein comes from TCRdb applying MiXCR to the 5' RACE reads. Of approximately 3,400 distinct CDR3 sequences detected, roughly 37% appear once; the ten largest clones hold around 12%. The sample here was lung tumor tissue, taken at surgery. The receptors shown here come from a female donor with early-stage non-small cell lung cancer. Both conserved end residues are trimmed from each CDR3. Each record gives: V gene, clone size, CDR3 protein. Some rows have no size entry. The others give once, few or many, or a class for an expanded clone.

V: TRBV29-1
size: few
CDR3: SVALSGGSYEQY

V: TRBV5-1
size: large
CDR3: ASSLQGGAYNEQF

V: TRBV6-5
size: medium-sized
CDR3: ASSYRAGSNEQF

V: TRBV10-1
size: NA
CDR3: ASSDSRVPPAGYT

V: TRBV20-1
size: NA
CDR3: SARDGGQGADEQY

V: TRBV5-1
size: NA
CDR3: ASSLTTANTGELF

V: TRBV28
size: NA
CDR3: ASTPPEGFGELF

V: TRBV2
size: few
CDR3: ASSGRQGSSPLH

V: TRBV20-1
size: medium-sized
CDR3: SARAMRSGGQDTQY

V: TRBV5-4
size: medium-sized
CDR3: ASRGLAGGEQF

V: TRBV12-3/TRBV12-4
size: NA
CDR3: ASSPFMGEKLF

V: TRBV4-1
size: many
CDR3: ASSQGQDLKGETQY

V: TRBV4-1
size: NA
CDR3: ASSNIQGPGELF

V: TRBV18
size: many
CDR3: ASSPRNVRYEQY

V: TRBV4-1
size: few
CDR3: ASSQDQGLAGAGEQY

V: TRBV27
size: medium-sized
CDR3: ASGGLAGVDGELF

V: TRBV29-1
size: NA
CDR3: SARGRTQETQY

V: TRBV11-3
size: few
CDR3: ASSLGIGQRETQY

V: TRBV20-1
size: few
CDR3: SARDPGGLGETQY

V: TRBV3-1
size: NA
CDR3: ASSQDRPEGNYGYT